The entry below gives a single T cell receptor (beta chain) sequence along with its context. These data come from a study of control samples from healthy donors and cancer patients. V gave up 3 bases and J gave up 5 bases, with 13 bases separating them. The CDR3 extends over 14 amino acids. The germline CDR1 and CDR2 sequences are MNHEY and SMNVEV (reference sequence). Clones were sequenced by immunoSEQ multiplex PCR, and TCRdb holds only the in-frame ones, with some missing. The repertoire includes approximately 81,000 clones, 94% of them detected once, and 4.5% to 6% sits in the top ten. The specimen sequenced was blood. The chain combines TRBV27 with TRBJ2-5, with D tentatively TRBD1 or TRBD2 (6 bases each). This TCR came from a woman under 30 in good health. The CDR3 loop reads CASSFRGLGETQYF. Here the CDR3 DNA reads TGTGCCAGCAGTTTTCGGGGGCTTGGGGAGACCCAGTACTTC.